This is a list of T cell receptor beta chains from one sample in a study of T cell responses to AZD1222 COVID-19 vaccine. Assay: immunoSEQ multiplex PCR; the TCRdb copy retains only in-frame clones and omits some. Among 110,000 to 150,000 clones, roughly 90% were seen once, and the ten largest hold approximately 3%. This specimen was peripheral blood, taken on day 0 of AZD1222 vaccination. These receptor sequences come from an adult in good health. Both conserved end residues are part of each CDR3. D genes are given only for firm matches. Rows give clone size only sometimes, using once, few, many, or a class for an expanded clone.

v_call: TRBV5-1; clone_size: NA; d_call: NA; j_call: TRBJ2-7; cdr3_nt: TGCGCCAGCAGCTTGGAGGGCACGGGGGCCGGGAGCTCCTACGAGCAGTACTTC; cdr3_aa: CASSLEGTGAGSSYEQYF
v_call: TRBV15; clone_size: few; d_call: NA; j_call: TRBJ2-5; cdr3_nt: TGTGCCACCAGCCCTGCTAGGGGCGGCGGAAAGACCCAGTACTTC; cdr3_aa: CATSPARGGGKTQYF
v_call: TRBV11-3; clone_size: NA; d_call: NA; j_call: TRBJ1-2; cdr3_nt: TGTGCGGGAACCGGGACGCACTATGGCTACACCTTC; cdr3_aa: CAGTGTHYGYTF
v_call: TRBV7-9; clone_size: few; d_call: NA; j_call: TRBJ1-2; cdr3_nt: TGTGCCAGCAGCCTATCCATCTCGGGCCCCCCGGGGGGCTACACCTTC; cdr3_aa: CASSLSISGPPGGYTF
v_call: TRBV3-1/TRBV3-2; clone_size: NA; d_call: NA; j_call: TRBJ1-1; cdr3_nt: TGTGCCAGCAGCCATGCCGGGACACTCAACACTGAAGCTTTCTTT; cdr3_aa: CASSHAGTLNTEAFF
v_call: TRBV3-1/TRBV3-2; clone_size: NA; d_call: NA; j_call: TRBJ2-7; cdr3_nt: TGTGCCAGCAGCCAAAATCCCCCAGTACAGGACGAGCAGTACTTC; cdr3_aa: CASSQNPPVQDEQYF
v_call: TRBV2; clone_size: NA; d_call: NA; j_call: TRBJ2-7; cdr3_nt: TGTGCCAGCAGTGAAGCAGTCAGTCCCTACGAGCAGTACTTC; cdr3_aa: CASSEAVSPYEQYF
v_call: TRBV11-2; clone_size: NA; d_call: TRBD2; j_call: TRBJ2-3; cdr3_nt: TGTGCCAGCAGCACCCTAGGACTAGCGGGAGGACATGGTACGCAGTATTTT; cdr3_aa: CASSTLGLAGGHGTQYF
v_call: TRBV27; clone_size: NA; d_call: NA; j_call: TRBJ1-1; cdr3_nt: TGTGCCAGCAGTTTATCCGGAGCGGACACTGAAGCTTTCTTT; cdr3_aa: CASSLSGADTEAFF
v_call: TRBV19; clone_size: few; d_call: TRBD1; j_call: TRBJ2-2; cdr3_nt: TGTGCCAGTAGTGTACAGGGGGCCGGTGTCGGGGAGCTGTTTTTT; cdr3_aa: CASSVQGAGVGELFF
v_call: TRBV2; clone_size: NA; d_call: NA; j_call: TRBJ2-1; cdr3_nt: TGTGCCAGCAGTCCTAATACAGGGAGGGCTGAGCAGTTCTTC; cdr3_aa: CASSPNTGRAEQFF
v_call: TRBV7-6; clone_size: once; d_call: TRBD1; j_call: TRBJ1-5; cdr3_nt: TGTGCCAGCAGCTTAGGAAACAGGGGCGCTAATCAGCCCCAGCATTTT; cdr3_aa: CASSLGNRGANQPQHF
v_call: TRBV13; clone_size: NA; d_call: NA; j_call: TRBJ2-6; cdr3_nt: TGTGCCAGCAGCCTCCGTGGGCTCCTATCTGGGGCCAACGTCCTGACTTTC; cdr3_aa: CASSLRGLLSGANVLTF
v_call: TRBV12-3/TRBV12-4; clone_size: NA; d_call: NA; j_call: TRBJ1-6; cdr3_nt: TGTGCCAGCAGTTCAGGGCACAATTCACCCCTCCACTTT; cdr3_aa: CASSSGHNSPLHF
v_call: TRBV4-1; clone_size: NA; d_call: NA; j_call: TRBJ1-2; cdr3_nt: TGCGCCAGCAGCCAACAGGGAGGTTTGGACTATGGCTACACCTTC; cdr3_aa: CASSQQGGLDYGYTF
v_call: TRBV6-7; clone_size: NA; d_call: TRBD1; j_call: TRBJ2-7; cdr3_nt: TGTGCCAGCAGTTACTCGGGTAAGGGACAGGGGAACTCCTACGAGCAGTACTTC; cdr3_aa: CASSYSGKGQGNSYEQYF
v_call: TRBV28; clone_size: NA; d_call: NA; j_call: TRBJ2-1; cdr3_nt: TGTGCCAGCAGGGGCGGTGTTTTCAATGAGCAGTTCTTC; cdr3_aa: CASRGGVFNEQFF
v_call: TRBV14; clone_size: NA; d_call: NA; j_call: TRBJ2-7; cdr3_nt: TGTGCCAGCAGCCAAGAAGGCAGATACTACGAGCAGTACTTC; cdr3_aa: CASSQEGRYYEQYF
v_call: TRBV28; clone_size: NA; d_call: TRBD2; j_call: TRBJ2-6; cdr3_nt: TGTGCCAGCAGCTCAGCGGGGATGTGGTCAGGCCTAAGCTCTGGGGCCAACGTCCTGACTTTC; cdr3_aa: CASSSAGMWSGLSSGANVLTF
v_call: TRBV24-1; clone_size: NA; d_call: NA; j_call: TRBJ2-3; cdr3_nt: TGTGCCACCAGTGACCGCAACTCAGATACGCAGTATTTT; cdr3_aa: CATSDRNSDTQYF
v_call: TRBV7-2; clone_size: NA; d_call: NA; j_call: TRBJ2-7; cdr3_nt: TGTGCCAGCAGCTTAGTGCTGGCTGGGGAGCAGTACTTC; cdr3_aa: CASSLVLAGEQYF
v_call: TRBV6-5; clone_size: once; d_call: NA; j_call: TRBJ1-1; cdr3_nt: TGTGCCAGCAGTTACGGGGAGAACACTGAAGCTTTCTTT; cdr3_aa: CASSYGENTEAFF
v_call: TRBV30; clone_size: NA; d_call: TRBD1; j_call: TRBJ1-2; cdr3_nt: TGTGCCTGGACCCCGGGACAGGGTTATGGCTACACCTTC; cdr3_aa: CAWTPGQGYGYTF
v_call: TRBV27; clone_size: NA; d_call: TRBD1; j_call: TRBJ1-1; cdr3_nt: TGTGCCAGCAGTCGGACAGGGGCAGGAACTGAAGCTTTCTTT; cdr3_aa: CASSRTGAGTEAFF
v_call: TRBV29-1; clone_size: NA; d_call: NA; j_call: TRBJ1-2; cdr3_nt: TGCAGCGCACGACAGGCCGGCTATGGCTACACCTTC; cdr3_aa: CSARQAGYGYTF
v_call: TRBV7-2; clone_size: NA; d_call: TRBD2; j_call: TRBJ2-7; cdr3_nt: TGTGCCAGCAGCCGGGCTATAGCGGGGGGCTACTCCTACGAGCAGTACTTC; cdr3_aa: CASSRAIAGGYSYEQYF
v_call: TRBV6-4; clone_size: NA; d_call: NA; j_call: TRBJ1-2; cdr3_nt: TGTGCCAGCAGTGCAGGGGCGTACTATGGCTACACCTTC; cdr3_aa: CASSAGAYYGYTF
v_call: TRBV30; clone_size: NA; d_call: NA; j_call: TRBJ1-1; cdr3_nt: TGTGCCTGGAGAGGCCCCGACACTGAAGCTTTCTTT; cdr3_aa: CAWRGPDTEAFF